This T cell receptor (beta chain) was identified in a study of blood T cell repertoires in COVID-19. Study-wide background: The origin of the acute and convalescent COVID-19 samples was the United States, Italy and Spain. Sources were T cells, B-cell-depleted T cells, or PBMCs; the material itself was cDNA or gDNA.

As processed by the authors: How many nucleated cells were present was estimated from reference gene primer amplification. Sequencing used immunoSEQ multiplex PCR; TCRdb keeps in-frame clones, though not all of them. V, J and clone size were drawn from that table, and D and trimming were deduced from the DNA. Of about 180,000 clones listed, 88% are singletons. CDR1 SEHNR and CDR2 FQNEAQ come from the germline V gene (reference sequence). This CDR3 comprises 15 residues. The V gene lost 0 bases and the J gene lost 2 bases, with 7 bases spanning the gap. Sequenced material: peripheral blood. V and J are TRBV7-9 and TRBJ2-2; D may be TRBD2 (5 bases). This sequence was found in a woman in her twenties or thirties with acute or convalescent COVID-19. The CDR3 coding sequence is TGTGCCAGCAGCTTAGCTAGCGTAAACACCGGGGAGCTGTTTTTT. This sequence encodes CASSLASVNTGELFF.